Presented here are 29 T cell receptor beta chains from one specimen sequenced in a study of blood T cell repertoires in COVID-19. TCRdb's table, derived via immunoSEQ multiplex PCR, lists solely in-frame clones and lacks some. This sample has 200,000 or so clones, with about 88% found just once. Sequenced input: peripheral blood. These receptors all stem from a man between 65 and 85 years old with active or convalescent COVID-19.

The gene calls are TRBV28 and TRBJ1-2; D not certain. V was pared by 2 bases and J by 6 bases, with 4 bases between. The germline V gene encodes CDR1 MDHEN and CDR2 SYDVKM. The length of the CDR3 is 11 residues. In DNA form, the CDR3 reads TGTGCCAGCAGTTTAATCGATGGCTACACCTTC. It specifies CASSLIDGYTF.

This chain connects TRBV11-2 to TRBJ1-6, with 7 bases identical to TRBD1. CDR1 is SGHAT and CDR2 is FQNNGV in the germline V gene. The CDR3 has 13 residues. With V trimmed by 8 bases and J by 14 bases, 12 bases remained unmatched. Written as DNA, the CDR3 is TGTGCCAGCGGGGGACAGTCCTTAGTATCCCTCCACTTT. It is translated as CASGGQSLVSLHF.

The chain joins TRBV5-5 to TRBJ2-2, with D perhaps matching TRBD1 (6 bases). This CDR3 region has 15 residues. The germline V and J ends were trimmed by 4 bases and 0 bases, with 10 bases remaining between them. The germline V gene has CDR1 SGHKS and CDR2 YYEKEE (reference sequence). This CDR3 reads CASSQQGPNTGELFF. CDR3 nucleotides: TGTGCCAGCAGCCAACAGGGACCGAACACCGGGGAGCTGTTTTTT.

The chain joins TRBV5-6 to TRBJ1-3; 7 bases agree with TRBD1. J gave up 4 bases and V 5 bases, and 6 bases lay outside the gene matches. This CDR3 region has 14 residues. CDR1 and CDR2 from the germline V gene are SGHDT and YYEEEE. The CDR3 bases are TGTGCCAGCAGTACGACAGGGCCCGGAAACACCATATATTTT. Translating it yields CASSTTGPGNTIYF.

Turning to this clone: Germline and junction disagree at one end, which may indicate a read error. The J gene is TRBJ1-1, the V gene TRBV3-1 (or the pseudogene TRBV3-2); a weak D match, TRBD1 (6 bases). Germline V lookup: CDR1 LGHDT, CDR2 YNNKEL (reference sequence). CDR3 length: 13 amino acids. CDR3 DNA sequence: TGTGCCAGCAGCCCACAATCAGGGGCCACGGCCCTATTT. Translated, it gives CASSPQSGATALF.

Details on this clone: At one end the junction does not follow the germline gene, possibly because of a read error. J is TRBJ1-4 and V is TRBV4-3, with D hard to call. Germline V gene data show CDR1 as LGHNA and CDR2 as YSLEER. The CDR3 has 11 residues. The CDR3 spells CASSQVARVEF. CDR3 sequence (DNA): TGCGCCAGCAGCCAAGTGGCGAGGGTTGAGTTC.

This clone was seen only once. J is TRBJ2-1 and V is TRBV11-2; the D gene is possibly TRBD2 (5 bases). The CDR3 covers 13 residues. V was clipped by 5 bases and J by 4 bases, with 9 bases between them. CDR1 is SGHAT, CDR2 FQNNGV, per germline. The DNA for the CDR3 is TGTGCCAGCAGCACGGACTTATACAATGAGCAGTTCTTC. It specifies CASSTDLYNEQFF.

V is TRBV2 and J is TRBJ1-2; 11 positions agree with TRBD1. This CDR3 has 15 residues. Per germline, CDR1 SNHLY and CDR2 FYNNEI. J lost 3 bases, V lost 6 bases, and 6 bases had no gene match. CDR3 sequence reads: CASSGQGATDYGYTF. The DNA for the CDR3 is TGTGCCAGCAGCGGACAGGGGGCGACGGACTATGGCTACACCTTC.

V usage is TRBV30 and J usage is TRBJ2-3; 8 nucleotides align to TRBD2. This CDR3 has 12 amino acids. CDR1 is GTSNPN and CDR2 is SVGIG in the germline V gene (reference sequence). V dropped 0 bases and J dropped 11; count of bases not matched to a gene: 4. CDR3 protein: CAWSVRLAGQYF. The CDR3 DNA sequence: TGTGCCTGGAGTGTACGGCTAGCGGGGCAGTATTTT.

The CDR3 reads CASSDWGQGNYEQYF. The DNA for the CDR3 is TGTGCCAGCAGCGACTGGGGACAGGGGAATTACGAGCAGTACTTC. The chain is built from TRBV27 and TRBJ2-7; 10 positions agree with TRBD1. CDR1 is MNHEY and CDR2 is SMNVEV in the germline V gene (reference sequence). The J segment lost 4 bases and the V segment lost 6 bases, leaving 9 bases of the junction unmatched. The CDR3 runs to 15 residues.

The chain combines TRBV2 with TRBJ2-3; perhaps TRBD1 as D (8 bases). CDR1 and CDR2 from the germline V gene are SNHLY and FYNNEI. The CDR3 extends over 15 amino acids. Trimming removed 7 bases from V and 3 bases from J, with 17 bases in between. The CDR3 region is CASTKDRGGTDTQYF. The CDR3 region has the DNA TGTGCCAGCACAAAAGACAGGGGAGGGACAGATACGCAGTATTTT.

CDR3 bases: TGCAGCGCGCTTAGCGGGATGAGCTCCTACGAGCAGTACTTC. It specifies CSALSGMSSYEQYF. The chain employs TRBV29-1 and TRBJ2-7; 8 bases fit TRBD2. V gave up 7 bases and J gave up 0 bases; unmatched junction bases: 8. The CDR3 totals 14 residues. Germline-derived CDR1 and CDR2 are SQVTM and ANQGSEA.

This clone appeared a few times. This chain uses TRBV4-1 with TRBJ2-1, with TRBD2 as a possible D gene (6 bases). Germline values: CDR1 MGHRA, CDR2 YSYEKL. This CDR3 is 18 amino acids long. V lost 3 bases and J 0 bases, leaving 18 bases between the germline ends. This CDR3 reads CASSQPPGLPSSYNEQFF. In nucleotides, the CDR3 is TGCGCCAGCAGCCAGCCCCCGGGACTCCCGAGCTCCTACAATGAGCAGTTCTTC.

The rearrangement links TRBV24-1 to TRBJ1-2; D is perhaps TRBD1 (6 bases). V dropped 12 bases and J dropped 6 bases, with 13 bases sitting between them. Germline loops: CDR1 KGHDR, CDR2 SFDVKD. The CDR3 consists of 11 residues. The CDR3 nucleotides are TGTGCCGTTGGGCAGGGGAATGGCTACACCTTC. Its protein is CAVGQGNGYTF.

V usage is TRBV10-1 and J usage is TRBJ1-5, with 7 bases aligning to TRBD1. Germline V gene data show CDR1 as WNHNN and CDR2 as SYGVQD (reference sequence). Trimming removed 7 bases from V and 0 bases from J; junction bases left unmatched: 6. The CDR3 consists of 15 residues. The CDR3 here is CASTGQAYSNQPQHF. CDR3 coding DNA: TGCGCCAGCACCGGACAGGCTTATAGCAATCAGCCCCAGCATTTT.

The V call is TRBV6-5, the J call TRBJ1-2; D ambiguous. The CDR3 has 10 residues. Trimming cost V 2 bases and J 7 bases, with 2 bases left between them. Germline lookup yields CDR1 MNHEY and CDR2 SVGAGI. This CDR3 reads CASSYRGYTF. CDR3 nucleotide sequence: TGTGCCAGCAGTTACCGTGGCTACACCTTC.

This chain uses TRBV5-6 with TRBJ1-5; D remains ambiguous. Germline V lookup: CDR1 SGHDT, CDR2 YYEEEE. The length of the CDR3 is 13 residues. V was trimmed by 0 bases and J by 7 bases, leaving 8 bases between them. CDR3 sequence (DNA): TGTGCCAGCAGCTTGGGAGGGCAGCAGCCCCAGCATTTT. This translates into CASSLGGQQPQHF.

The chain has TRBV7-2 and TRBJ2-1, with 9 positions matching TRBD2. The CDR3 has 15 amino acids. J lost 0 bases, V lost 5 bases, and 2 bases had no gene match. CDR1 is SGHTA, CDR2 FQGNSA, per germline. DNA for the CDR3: TGTGCCAGCAGCGTTAGCGGGAGCTCCTACAATGAGCAGTTCTTC. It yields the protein CASSVSGSSYNEQFF.

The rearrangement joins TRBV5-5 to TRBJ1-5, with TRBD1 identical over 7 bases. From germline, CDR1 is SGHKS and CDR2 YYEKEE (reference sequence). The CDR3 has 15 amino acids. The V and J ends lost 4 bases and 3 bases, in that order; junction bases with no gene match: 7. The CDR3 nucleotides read TGTGCCAGCAGCCAGGGACAGAGACTCAATCAGCCCCAGCATTTT. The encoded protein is CASSQGQRLNQPQHF.

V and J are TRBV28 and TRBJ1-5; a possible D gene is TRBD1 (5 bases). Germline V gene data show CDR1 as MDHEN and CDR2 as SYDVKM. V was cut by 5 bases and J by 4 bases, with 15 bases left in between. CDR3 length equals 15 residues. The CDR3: CASSPPPGVNQPQHF. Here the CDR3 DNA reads TGTGCCAGCAGTCCCCCCCCGGGGGTGAATCAGCCCCAGCATTTT.

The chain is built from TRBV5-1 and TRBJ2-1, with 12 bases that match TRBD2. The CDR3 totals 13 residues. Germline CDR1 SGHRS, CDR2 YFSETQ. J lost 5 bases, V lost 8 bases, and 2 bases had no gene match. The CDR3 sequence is CASLAGGDNEQFF. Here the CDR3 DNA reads TGCGCCAGTCTAGCGGGAGGGGACAATGAGCAGTTCTTC.

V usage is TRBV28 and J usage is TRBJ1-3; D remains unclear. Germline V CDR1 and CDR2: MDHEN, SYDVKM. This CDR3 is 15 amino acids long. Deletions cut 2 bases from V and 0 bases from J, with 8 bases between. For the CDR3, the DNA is TGTGCCAGCAGTTTAGGCACAAGCTCTGGAAACACCATATATTTT. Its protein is CASSLGTSSGNTIYF.

The CDR3 sequence is CAWSVSPLAREQYF. CDR3 DNA: TGTGCCTGGAGTGTAAGCCCCCTCGCGCGCGAGCAGTACTTC. The V and J genes are TRBV30 and TRBJ2-7; D uncertain. The CDR3 is made up of 14 amino acids. Germline assignment: CDR1 GTSNPN and CDR2 SVGIG (reference sequence). Trimming removed 0 bases from V and 6 bases from J, with 15 bases in between.

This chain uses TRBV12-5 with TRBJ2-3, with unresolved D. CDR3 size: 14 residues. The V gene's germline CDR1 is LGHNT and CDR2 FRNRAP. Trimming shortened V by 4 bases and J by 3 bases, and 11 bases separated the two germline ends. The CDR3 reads CASGSGLETDTQYF. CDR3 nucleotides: TGTGCTAGTGGTTCGGGTTTGGAGACAGATACGCAGTATTTT.

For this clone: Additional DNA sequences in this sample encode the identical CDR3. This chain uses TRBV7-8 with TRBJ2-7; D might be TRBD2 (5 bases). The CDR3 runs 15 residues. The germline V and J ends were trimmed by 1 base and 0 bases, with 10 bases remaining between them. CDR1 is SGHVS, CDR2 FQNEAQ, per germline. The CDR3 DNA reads TGTGCCAGCAGCTTAGTGAGCGGCACCTCCTACGAGCAGTACTTC. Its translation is CASSLVSGTSYEQYF.

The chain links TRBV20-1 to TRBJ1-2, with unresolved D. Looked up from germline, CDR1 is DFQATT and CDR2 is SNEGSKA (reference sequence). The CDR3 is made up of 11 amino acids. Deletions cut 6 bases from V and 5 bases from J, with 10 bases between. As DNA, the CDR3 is TGCAGTGCCCACCCAGGATATGGCTACACCTTC. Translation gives CSAHPGYGYTF.

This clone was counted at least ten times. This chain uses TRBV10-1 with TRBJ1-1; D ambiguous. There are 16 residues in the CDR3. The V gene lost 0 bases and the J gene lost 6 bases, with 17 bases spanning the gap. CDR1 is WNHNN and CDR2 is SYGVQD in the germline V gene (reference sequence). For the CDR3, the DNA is TGCGCCAGCAGTGAGTCGCAGGTTCGGTATAACCCTGAAGCTTTCTTT. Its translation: CASSESQVRYNPEAFF.

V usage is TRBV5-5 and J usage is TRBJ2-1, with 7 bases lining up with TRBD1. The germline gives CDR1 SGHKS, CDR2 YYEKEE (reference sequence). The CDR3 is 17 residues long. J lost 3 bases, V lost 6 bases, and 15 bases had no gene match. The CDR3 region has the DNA TGTGCCAGCACCCGGAGCCCGGACAGGACCCTCTACAATGAGCAGTTCTTC. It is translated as CASTRSPDRTLYNEQFF.

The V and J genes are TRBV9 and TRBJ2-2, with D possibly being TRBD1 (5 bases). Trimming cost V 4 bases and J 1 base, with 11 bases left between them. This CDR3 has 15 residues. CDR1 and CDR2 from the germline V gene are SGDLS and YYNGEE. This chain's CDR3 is CASSPRTKNTGELFF. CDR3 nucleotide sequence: TGTGCCAGCAGCCCGAGGACAAAGAACACCGGGGAGCTGTTTTTT.